Described below is a single T cell receptor (beta chain) sequence and its context. Its antigen is unidentified. The sample originates from a study of T cell repertoires in cytomegalovirus infection. Study-wide context: Public TCR beta signatures marked donors with CMV infection and the matching HLA. Notes on the study in general: Adding up the frequency of public TCR beta families identified people who carried CMV plus the relevant HLA. The ex vivo response was dominated by HLA-C-restricted CMV-specific TCR beta clonotypes.

TCRdb re-called the reads through MiXCR, storing one row per CDR3 protein. The table shows about 450,000 distinct CDR3 sequences, with roughly 31% occurring only once. The material sequenced was PBMCs. This clonotype was sampled from a human donor in good health (CMV status not recorded). Some clones in this sample may be carry-over from other donors' samples.

CDR3 loop: CASTLSGILYNEQFF. The CDR3 region has the DNA TGTGCCAGCACTCTCTCGGGGATCCTCTACAATGAGCAGTTCTTC. The chain uses TRBV12-3 or TRBV12-4 and TRBJ2-1; possible D gene TRBD2, 5 bases. The ends were cut back, 7 bases at V and 3 bases at J, with 16 bases in the middle. CDR3 size: 15 residues.